The 30 T cell receptor beta chains listed next were all sequenced from one sample in a study of blood T cell repertoires in COVID-19. Assay: immunoSEQ multiplex PCR; the TCRdb copy retains only in-frame clones and omits some. The table records around 150,000 clones, about 92% of them present only once. Sequencing was done on a sample of peripheral blood. All receptors derive from a man younger than 45 with COVID-19, enrolled during active disease.

This clone appeared a single time. The chain recombines TRBV7-8 with TRBJ2-5, with 7 bases fitting TRBD2. The trim removed 5 bases at V and 5 bases at J, leaving 5 bases unmatched. This CDR3 contains 13 residues. Per the germline V gene, CDR1 is SGHVS and CDR2 is FQNEAQ. CDR3 sequence reads: CASSGRGEETQYF. CDR3 in DNA: TGTGCCAGCAGCGGCCGGGGGGAGGAGACCCAGTACTTC.

The V gene is TRBV5-6, the J gene TRBJ1-3; D unclear. This CDR3 has 15 amino acids. Germline loops: CDR1 SGHDT, CDR2 YYEEEE. V was cut by 2 bases and J by 2 bases, with 11 bases left in between. The CDR3 coding sequence is TGTGCCAGCAGCTTTCGTACCTCGGCTGGAAACACCATATATTTT. It is translated as CASSFRTSAGNTIYF.

V is TRBV6-4 and J is TRBJ2-1; perhaps TRBD2 as D (6 bases). The germline CDR1 and CDR2 sequences are MRHNA and SNTAGT. This CDR3 has 16 residues. Between the trimmed V and J ends, which lost 6 bases and 4 bases, there was a span of 19 bases. This CDR3 is CASRGPGTDNYNEQFF. The CDR3 DNA follows: TGTGCCAGCAGGGGGCCCGGGACTGATAATTACAATGAGCAGTTCTTC.

The chain recombines TRBV4-3 with TRBJ2-1; weak D call: TRBD2 (6 bases). CDR3 length: 15 amino acids. V gave up 0 bases and J gave up 6 bases, with 12 bases separating them. The V gene's germline CDR1 is LGHNA and CDR2 YSLEER. In DNA form, the CDR3 reads TGCGCCAGCAGCCAAGAGGGGTACGGGGGCAATGAGCAGTTCTTC. The encoded protein is CASSQEGYGGNEQFF.

The gene calls are TRBV4-2 and TRBJ1-1, with D maybe TRBD1 (5 bases). Germline V gene sequence: CDR1 LGHNA, CDR2 YNFKEQ. Trimming cost V 1 base and J 4 bases, with 16 bases left between them. The CDR3 length is 16 residues. In DNA, the CDR3 is TGTGCCAGCAGCCAAGCGCAGGGTCTGGGTAGCACTGAAGCTTTCTTT. Its translation: CASSQAQGLGSTEAFF.

The chain uses TRBV9 and TRBJ2-7, with TRBD1 as a possible D gene (5 bases). The CDR3 sequence is 13 residues long. Germline values: CDR1 SGDLS, CDR2 YYNGEE. Trimming shortened V by 0 bases and J by 7 bases, and 11 bases separated the two germline ends. The CDR3, as DNA: TGTGCCAGCAGCGTAGGGGCAGGGTGGGAGCAGTACTTC. Residues: CASSVGAGWEQYF. The complete variable domain, with remaining parts taken from reference TRBV9 and TRBJ2-7, reads DSGVTQTPKHLITATGQRVTLRCSPRSGDLSVYWYQQSLDQGLQFLIQYYNGEERAKGNILERFSAQQFPDLHSELNLSSLELGDSALYFCASSVGAGWEQYFGPGTRLTVT.

This CDR3 is CASSQYRDKAGELFF. CDR3 DNA: TGTGCCAGCAGCCAGTACAGGGATAAGGCCGGGGAGCTGTTTTTT. The chain uses TRBV7-2 and TRBJ2-2; weak D call: TRBD1 (6 bases). From germline, CDR1 is SGHTA and CDR2 FQGNSA. The CDR3 runs 15 residues. Trimming stripped 5 bases from V and 6 bases from J, with 16 bases between. The full variable domain, in which reference TRBV7-2 and TRBJ2-2 provide the parts outside the CDR3, is GAGVSQSPSNKVTEKGKDVELRCDPISGHTALYWYRQSLGQGLEFLIYFQGNSAPDKSGLPSDRFSAERTGGSVSTLTIQRTQQEDSAVYLCASSQYRDKAGELFFGEGSRLTVL.

CDR3 sequence (DNA): TGTGCCAGCAGTTGGGGGACAGGCGCTTCACCCCTCCACTTT. This translates into CASSWGTGASPLHF. The chain recombines TRBV27 with TRBJ1-6, with TRBD1 matching 8 bases. There are 14 residues in the CDR3. The ends lost 4 bases at V and 9 bases at J; junction bases unmatched: 5. The germline CDR1 and CDR2 sequences are MNHEY and SMNVEV (reference sequence).

The J gene is TRBJ1-2, the V gene TRBV3-1 (or the pseudogene TRBV3-2); a weak D match, TRBD1 (6 bases). Trimming left V 4 bases short and J 4 bases short, with 13 bases between. The CDR3 loop spans 14 amino acids. Germline lookup yields CDR1 LGHDT and CDR2 YNNKEL (reference sequence). In DNA form, the CDR3 reads TGTGCCAGCAGCCCAACAGGGCGGGCCTATGGCTACACCTTC. Residues: CASSPTGRAYGYTF.

The CDR3 DNA reads TGTGCCAGCACCCCGGGAAACTATGGCTACACCTTC. Residues: CASTPGNYGYTF. The rearrangement links TRBV12-3 or TRBV12-4 to TRBJ1-2; D call uncertain. The CDR3 contains 12 residues. V lost 7 bases, J lost 2 bases, and 8 bases lay in between.

The chain employs TRBV7-9 and TRBJ2-7, with 8 positions matching TRBD1. The J segment lost 2 bases and the V segment lost 6 bases, leaving 9 bases of the junction unmatched. Germline lookup yields CDR1 SEHNR and CDR2 FQNEAQ (reference sequence). The CDR3 is made up of 15 amino acids. As DNA, the CDR3 is TGTGCCAGCAGTAACTTAAAACAGGGGGCCTACGAGCAGTACTTC. Translating it yields CASSNLKQGAYEQYF. The entire variable domain, with the rest obtained from reference TRBV7-9 and TRBJ2-7, is as follows: DTGVSQNPRHKITKRGQNVTFRCDPISEHNRLYWYRQTLGQGPEFLTYFQNEAQLEKSRLLSDRFSAERPKGSFSTLEIQRTEQGDSAMYLCASSNLKQGAYEQYFGPGTRLTVT.

This clone has a handful of counts. The genes are TRBV6-6 and TRBJ2-4, with a possible D match to TRBD2 (7 bases). The CDR3 loop spans 14 amino acids. Germline V gene lookup returns CDR1 MNHNY and CDR2 SVGAGI (reference sequence). V gave up 11 bases and J gave up 6 bases, with 20 bases separating them. The CDR3 DNA follows: TGTGCCGTCACCCTCCGGGGGGCGGGAAACATTCAGTACTTC. This sequence encodes CAVTLRGAGNIQYF.

The chain links TRBV27 to TRBJ2-7, with a weak D call TRBD2 (5 bases). The CDR3 is 13 amino acids. From germline, CDR1 is MNHEY and CDR2 SMNVEV (reference sequence). The V end was cut by 6 bases, the J end by 2 bases, with 11 bases between. The CDR3 loop reads CASSLDGTYEQYF. CDR3 in DNA: TGTGCCAGCAGCTTAGACGGGACCTACGAGCAGTACTTC.

V is TRBV7-3 and J is TRBJ1-2, with D unresolved. From germline, CDR1 is SGHTA and CDR2 FQGTGA. V was shortened by 3 bases and J by 5 bases, with 7 bases between the two germline ends. This CDR3 is 12 amino acids long. The CDR3 coding sequence is TGTGCCAGCAGCTTGGACTTTTATGGCTACACCTTC. It is translated as CASSLDFYGYTF.

Remarks on this clone: Germline is not matched at one junction end, which may reflect a read error. The rearrangement links TRBV2 to TRBJ1-2; D gene uncertain. Germline values: CDR1 SNHLY, CDR2 FYNNEI. The CDR3 consists of 12 residues. The CDR3 reads CASSVSNDGYTF. DNA of the CDR3: TGTGCCAGCAGTGTATCTAACGATGGCTACACCTTC.

The chain couples TRBV28 to TRBJ1-2, with a tentative D call TRBD1 (5 bases). This CDR3 has 13 residues. V was shortened by 8 bases and J by 0 bases, with 10 bases between the two germline ends. Germline V gene sequence: CDR1 MDHEN, CDR2 SYDVKM. The CDR3 nucleotides are TGTGCCAGCGGGACTGCCTCTAACTATGGCTACACCTTC. Protein: CASGTASNYGYTF.

V and J are TRBV7-8 and TRBJ2-1, with TRBD2 matching over 8 bases. Germline lookup yields CDR1 SGHVS and CDR2 FQNEAQ. The CDR3 has 14 residues. V lost 10 bases and J lost 13; bases outside the gene matches: 18. CDR3 sequence reads: CAIRSHEVAGNQFF. Written as DNA, the CDR3 is TGTGCCATCCGCTCCCATGAGGTAGCGGGAAACCAGTTCTTC.

The chain combines TRBV27 with TRBJ2-7, with 8 positions matching TRBD1. The J segment lost 0 bases and the V segment lost 8 bases, leaving 6 bases of the junction unmatched. The CDR3 consists of 14 residues. Per germline, CDR1 MNHEY and CDR2 SMNVEV (reference sequence). The CDR3 nucleotides read TGTGCCAGCTGGACAGGGATTGGCTCCTACGAGCAGTACTTC. Protein product: CASWTGIGSYEQYF.

The chain carries TRBV19 and TRBJ2-3; 7 bases line up with TRBD2. The CDR3 covers 17 residues. After removal of 1 base from V and 5 bases from J, the junction contained 12 bases not matched to a gene. CDR1 is LNHDA, CDR2 SQIVND, per germline (reference sequence). In DNA, the CDR3 is TGTGCCAGTAGTATAGGGGAGGGGCTAGCGGAACAAGATACGCAGTATTTT. Its protein is CASSIGEGLAEQDTQYF.

This rearrangement joins TRBV4-2 to TRBJ2-1, with D tentatively TRBD1 (5 bases). V shed 0 bases and J shed 8 bases, with 20 bases lying between them. Germline V gene data show CDR1 as LGHNA and CDR2 as YNFKEQ. The CDR3 length is 17 residues. The CDR3 coding sequence is TGTGCCAGCAGCCAAGAGGGTTTCAAAAAGGGGCGGTATGAGCAGTTCTTC. This codes for CASSQEGFKKGRYEQFF.

V usage is TRBV25-1 and J usage is TRBJ2-2, with 12 bases that match TRBD2. The germline gives CDR1 MGHDK, CDR2 SYGVNS. The CDR3 consists of 14 residues. Trimming cost V 10 bases and J 5 bases; bases outside gene matches: 5. CDR3 in amino acids: CATLAGGRTGELFF. CDR3 sequence (DNA): TGTGCCACCCTAGCGGGAGGGAGGACCGGGGAGCTGTTTTTT.

The chain carries TRBV2 and TRBJ1-2, with TRBD1 matching over 7 bases. Unmatched junction bases numbered 4, after V lost 6 bases and J lost 3 bases. CDR3 length equals 13 residues. Germline loops: CDR1 SNHLY, CDR2 FYNNEI. The CDR3 spells CASRTGTDYGYTF. As DNA, the CDR3 is TGTGCCAGCAGGACCGGGACAGACTATGGCTACACCTTC.

The rearrangement joins TRBV28 to TRBJ2-5; D is uncertain. CDR3 length: 15 amino acids. Germline V gives CDR1 MDHEN, CDR2 SYDVKM. Between the trimmed V and J ends, which lost 3 bases and 1 base, there was a span of 12 bases. The CDR3 region is CASSFNYPAQETQYF. Here the CDR3 DNA reads TGTGCCAGCAGTTTTAACTACCCGGCCCAAGAGACCCAGTACTTC.

The chain has TRBV6-5 and TRBJ1-2, with TRBD1 identical over 9 bases. The CDR3 consists of 15 residues. Germline V gives CDR1 MNHEY, CDR2 SVGAGI. The V segment lost 4 bases and the J segment 5 bases; nucleotides outside the gene matches: 8. CDR3 residues: CASSSLGTGTYGYTF. The DNA of the CDR3 is TGTGCCAGCAGTTCCTTGGGGACAGGGACGTATGGCTACACCTTC.

The rearrangement links TRBV7-6 to TRBJ1-4; D possibly corresponds to TRBD1 (5 bases). Germline-derived CDR1 and CDR2 are SGHVS and FNYEAQ. V was clipped by 1 base and J by 8 bases, with 17 bases between them. The CDR3 is made up of 16 amino acids. The CDR3, as DNA: TGTGCCAGCAGCTTAGATGTGGGGGGTTTTAAGGAAAAACTGTTTTTT. It is translated as CASSLDVGGFKEKLFF.

The chain is built from TRBV6-5 and TRBJ1-5, with D possibly being TRBD1 (5 bases). Trimming took 6 bases from V and 0 from J, leaving 12 bases between them. Germline V lookup: CDR1 MNHEY, CDR2 SVGAGI. CDR3 size: 15 residues. The CDR3 nucleotides are TGTGCCAGCAGGGTACAGGTATATAGCAATCAGCCCCAGCATTTT. It yields the protein CASRVQVYSNQPQHF.

The chain links TRBV29-1 to TRBJ1-6, with TRBD1 matching over 8 bases. CDR1 SQVTM and CDR2 ANQGSEA come from the germline V gene. The CDR3 contains 14 residues. V dropped 6 bases and J dropped 5; count of bases not matched to a gene: 6. This chain's CDR3 is CSVTGESNNSPLHF. As DNA, the CDR3 is TGCAGCGTGACAGGGGAATCCAATAATTCACCCCTCCACTTT.

The rearrangement links TRBV14 to TRBJ2-4; a possible D gene is TRBD1 (6 bases). Deletions cut 0 bases from V and 1 base from J, with 19 bases between. The V gene's germline CDR1 is SGHDN and CDR2 FVKESK. The CDR3 contains 19 residues. The CDR3 is CASSQESRTPGVAKNIQYF. In DNA, the CDR3 is TGTGCCAGCAGCCAAGAAAGTAGAACCCCAGGGGTGGCCAAAAACATTCAGTACTTC.

The rearrangement links TRBV21-1 to TRBJ2-2; the table's TRBD2 call for D was not verified on the DNA. TRBV21-1 corresponds to a pseudogene. This CDR3 has 22 residues. The CDR3 protein is CASNTSSGTSGRVDLNTGELFF. The CDR3 DNA sequence: TGTGCCAGCAATACTTCATCCGGGACTAGCGGGAGGGTTGATTTGAACACCGGGGAGCTGTTTTTT.

The chain links TRBV19 to TRBJ1-5; the D is unclear. Trimming shortened V by 4 bases and J by 3 bases, and 7 bases separated the two germline ends. The CDR3 loop spans 13 amino acids. Germline loops: CDR1 LNHDA, CDR2 SQIVND (reference sequence). In nucleotides, the CDR3 is TGTGCCAGTAGTAACAGTTTCAATCAGCCCCAGCATTTT. The encoded protein is CASSNSFNQPQHF.